A selection of T cell receptor beta chains follows, all from one sample in a study of cytomegalovirus exposure and HLA in healthy donors. Produced via immunoSEQ multiplex PCR; TCRdb's table is partial and in-frame only. Of about 330,000 clones in the sample, around 90% were seen once. The specimen was PBMCs. These receptors were taken from a woman aged 25 to 39 in good health and CMV-seropositive. CDR3s include the opening cysteine and the closing phenylalanine or tryptophan. D genes are given only for firm matches. Only some rows state a clone size, as once, few, many or a class for expanded clones.

v_gene: TRBV20-1
j_gene: TRBJ1-2
abundance: NA
d_gene: NA
CDR3aa: CSARGGYTF
CDR3nt: TGCAGTGCTAGGGGAGGCTACACCTTC

v_gene: TRBV29-1
j_gene: TRBJ2-1
abundance: NA
d_gene: TRBD2
CDR3aa: CSVEGGTSGRDNEQFF
CDR3nt: TGCAGCGTTGAAGGGGGGACTAGCGGGAGGGACAATGAGCAGTTCTTC

v_gene: TRBV7-2
j_gene: TRBJ1-4
abundance: NA
d_gene: NA
CDR3aa: CASSLASIRNEKLFF
CDR3nt: TGTGCCAGCAGCTTAGCGTCAATTAGGAATGAAAAACTGTTTTTT

v_gene: TRBV9
j_gene: TRBJ2-7
abundance: NA
d_gene: NA
CDR3aa: CASSVGAGRYEQYF
CDR3nt: TGTGCCAGCAGCGTGGGGGCAGGGAGGTACGAGCAGTACTTC

v_gene: TRBV27
j_gene: TRBJ2-1
abundance: NA
d_gene: NA
CDR3aa: CASSPPPGGSNEQFF
CDR3nt: TGTGCCAGCAGCCCTCCCCCAGGCGGATCCAATGAGCAGTTCTTC

v_gene: TRBV7-9
j_gene: TRBJ2-7
abundance: NA
d_gene: NA
CDR3aa: CASSLVPTGRFNEQYF
CDR3nt: TGTGCCAGCAGCTTAGTTCCAACAGGGAGGTTTAACGAGCAGTACTTC

v_gene: TRBV5-5
j_gene: TRBJ2-7
abundance: NA
d_gene: TRBD1
CDR3aa: CASSFGTGTPEQYF
CDR3nt: TGTGCCAGCAGCTTTGGGACAGGGACCCCCGAGCAGTACTTC

v_gene: TRBV28
j_gene: TRBJ2-7
abundance: NA
d_gene: TRBD2
CDR3aa: CASSLAGDLYEQYF
CDR3nt: TGTGCCAGCAGTCTAGCGGGCGATCTTTACGAGCAGTACTTC

v_gene: TRBV28
j_gene: TRBJ1-1
abundance: NA
d_gene: NA
CDR3aa: CASRKQGLTEAFF
CDR3nt: TGTGCCAGCAGGAAACAGGGCCTCACTGAAGCTTTCTTT

v_gene: TRBV7-2
j_gene: TRBJ1-6
abundance: NA
d_gene: NA
CDR3aa: CASSLAGRQVSSYNSPLHF
CDR3nt: TGTGCCAGCAGCTTAGCGGGACGACAGGTTAGCTCCTATAATTCACCCCTCCACTTT

v_gene: TRBV6-6
j_gene: TRBJ1-5
abundance: NA
d_gene: TRBD1
CDR3aa: CASIGQGVHGQPQHF
CDR3nt: TGTGCCAGCATTGGACAGGGGGTTCATGGTCAGCCCCAGCATTTT

v_gene: TRBV6-5
j_gene: TRBJ2-3
abundance: NA
d_gene: NA
CDR3aa: CASSYQDYATDTQYF
CDR3nt: TGTGCCAGCAGTTACCAGGACTACGCTACAGATACGCAGTATTTT

v_gene: TRBV27
j_gene: TRBJ2-3
abundance: NA
d_gene: TRBD1
CDR3aa: CASSLGTGGSTDTQYF
CDR3nt: TGTGCCAGCAGTCTAGGGACAGGGGGGAGCACAGATACGCAGTATTTT

v_gene: TRBV7-8
j_gene: TRBJ1-1
abundance: NA
d_gene: NA
CDR3aa: CASSPLWGPNTEAFF
CDR3nt: TGTGCCAGCAGCCCCCTCTGGGGACCGAACACTGAAGCTTTCTTT

v_gene: TRBV15
j_gene: TRBJ2-3
abundance: NA
d_gene: NA
CDR3aa: CATSSYSRDTQYF
CDR3nt: TGTGCCACCAGCAGTTATTCCCGGGATACGCAGTATTTT

v_gene: TRBV2
j_gene: TRBJ2-7
abundance: NA
d_gene: TRBD2
CDR3aa: CAGGLAGETYEQYF
CDR3nt: TGTGCCGGAGGACTAGCGGGAGAGACCTACGAGCAGTACTTC

v_gene: TRBV28
j_gene: TRBJ1-5
abundance: NA
d_gene: NA
CDR3aa: CASSFLSEKGQPQHF
CDR3nt: TGTGCCAGCAGTTTCCTGTCGGAAAAGGGGCAGCCCCAGCATTTT

v_gene: TRBV6-1
j_gene: TRBJ2-6
abundance: NA
d_gene: NA
CDR3aa: CASTGILSGANVLTF
CDR3nt: TGTGCCAGCACGGGGATCCTCTCTGGGGCCAACGTCCTGACTTTC

v_gene: TRBV5-4
j_gene: TRBJ2-4
abundance: NA
d_gene: NA
CDR3aa: CASSWGWGTENIQYF
CDR3nt: TGTGCCAGCAGCTGGGGGTGGGGTACCGAAAACATTCAGTACTTC

v_gene: TRBV7-9
j_gene: TRBJ1-6
abundance: NA
d_gene: NA
CDR3aa: CASSLMGSPLHF
CDR3nt: TGTGCCAGCAGCTTAATGGGTTCACCCCTCCACTTT

v_gene: TRBV18
j_gene: TRBJ2-7
abundance: few
d_gene: TRBD1
CDR3aa: CASSLTTGAGSYEQYF
CDR3nt: TGTGCCAGCTCACTAACGACAGGGGCAGGCTCCTACGAGCAGTACTTC

v_gene: TRBV5-1
j_gene: TRBJ1-4
abundance: NA
d_gene: TRBD1
CDR3aa: CASSLVQGVLEYEKLFF
CDR3nt: TGCGCCAGCAGCTTGGTACAGGGGGTGTTGGAGTATGAAAAACTGTTTTTT

v_gene: TRBV7-2
j_gene: TRBJ2-2
abundance: NA
d_gene: TRBD2
CDR3aa: CASSLSPSGGGELFF
CDR3nt: TGTGCCAGCAGCTTATCCCCTAGCGGGGGCGGGGAGCTGTTTTTT

v_gene: TRBV5-1
j_gene: TRBJ2-7
abundance: few
d_gene: NA
CDR3aa: CASSLVLSDYEQYF
CDR3nt: TGCGCCAGCAGCTTGGTATTGAGCGACTACGAGCAGTACTTC

v_gene: TRBV7-2
j_gene: TRBJ2-1
abundance: NA
d_gene: TRBD1
CDR3aa: CASSLDRDRGWPAEQFF
CDR3nt: TGTGCCAGCAGCTTAGACCGGGACAGGGGGTGGCCGGCTGAGCAGTTCTTC

v_gene: TRBV7-9
j_gene: TRBJ2-7
abundance: few
d_gene: NA
CDR3aa: CASIGHTSSEQYF
CDR3nt: TGTGCCAGCATTGGACACACAAGTAGCGAGCAGTACTTC

v_gene: TRBV7-2
j_gene: TRBJ2-2
abundance: NA
d_gene: TRBD2
CDR3aa: CASSLRLAGTHGELFF
CDR3nt: TGTGCCAGCAGCTTAAGACTAGCGGGGACACATGGGGAGCTGTTTTTT

v_gene: TRBV5-1
j_gene: TRBJ2-2
abundance: few
d_gene: NA
CDR3aa: CASSLRSAGELFF
CDR3nt: TGCGCCAGCAGCTTGCGGTCGGCCGGGGAGCTGTTTTTT

v_gene: TRBV25-1
j_gene: TRBJ1-4
abundance: NA
d_gene: NA
CDR3aa: CASSELGAPTQINEKLFF
CDR3nt: TGTGCCAGCAGTGAATTGGGGGCACCGACCCAGATTAATGAAAAACTGTTTTTT

v_gene: TRBV4-2
j_gene: TRBJ2-7
abundance: NA
d_gene: NA
CDR3aa: CASSQSPYEQYF
CDR3nt: TGTGCCAGCAGCCAATCGCCCTACGAGCAGTACTTC

v_gene: TRBV6-5
j_gene: TRBJ2-3
abundance: NA
d_gene: TRBD2
CDR3aa: CASSKLAGVSDTQYF
CDR3nt: TGTGCCAGCAGTAAACTAGCGGGGGTCTCAGATACGCAGTATTTT

v_gene: TRBV9
j_gene: TRBJ2-7
abundance: NA
d_gene: TRBD1
CDR3aa: CASSDRDRGSYEQYF
CDR3nt: TGTGCCAGCAGCGACCGGGACAGGGGTTCCTACGAGCAGTACTTC

v_gene: TRBV13
j_gene: TRBJ2-2
abundance: NA
d_gene: NA
CDR3aa: CASSPGTLNTGELFF
CDR3nt: TGTGCCAGCAGCCCCGGGACACTGAACACCGGGGAGCTGTTTTTT

v_gene: TRBV30
j_gene: TRBJ1-2
abundance: NA
d_gene: TRBD1
CDR3aa: CAWGQEDNYGYTF
CDR3nt: TGTGCCTGGGGACAGGAAGATAACTATGGCTACACCTTC

v_gene: TRBV28
j_gene: TRBJ1-2
abundance: NA
d_gene: TRBD1
CDR3aa: CASSATGAYGYTF
CDR3nt: TGTGCCAGCAGCGCCACAGGGGCCTATGGCTACACCTTC

v_gene: TRBV6-6
j_gene: TRBJ1-2
abundance: NA
d_gene: NA
CDR3aa: CASSGITYGYTF
CDR3nt: TGTGCCAGCAGTGGGATCACCTATGGCTACACCTTC